This T cell receptor beta chain was sequenced for a study of T-cell reconstitution after alpha-beta-depleted transplantation in children. Whole-study findings and limits: Two months or so post-transplant, alpha-beta T cells reportedly derived from several hundred expanded graft clones.

Unique molecular identifiers were incorporated during preparation of the TCRbeta library. Each CDR3 protein gets one entry after TCRdb re-called the PCR reads with MiXCR. Found here are about 300,000 distinct CDR3 sequences, roughly a tenth of them singletons; the top ten hold 7% to 9.5%. The germline V and J ends were trimmed by 5 bases and 4 bases, with 20 bases remaining between them. The germline CDR1 and CDR2 sequences are DFQATT and SNEGSKA (reference sequence). The CDR3 contains 16 residues. As regards this clonotype: Its antigen is not identified.

The source of this sequence is a boy under two years old with acute myeloid leukemia, due to receive a stem cell transplant. The sequenced sample was PBMCs, obtained before TCRalphabeta/CD19-depleted stem cell transplant. This chain joins TRBV20-1 and TRBJ2-2, with a weak D call TRBD2 (7 bases). The CDR3 here is CSAAKGGGWGTGELFF. The CDR3 nucleotides are TGCAGTGCTGCAAAAGGGGGGGGCTGGGGCACCGGGGAGCTGTTTTTT.